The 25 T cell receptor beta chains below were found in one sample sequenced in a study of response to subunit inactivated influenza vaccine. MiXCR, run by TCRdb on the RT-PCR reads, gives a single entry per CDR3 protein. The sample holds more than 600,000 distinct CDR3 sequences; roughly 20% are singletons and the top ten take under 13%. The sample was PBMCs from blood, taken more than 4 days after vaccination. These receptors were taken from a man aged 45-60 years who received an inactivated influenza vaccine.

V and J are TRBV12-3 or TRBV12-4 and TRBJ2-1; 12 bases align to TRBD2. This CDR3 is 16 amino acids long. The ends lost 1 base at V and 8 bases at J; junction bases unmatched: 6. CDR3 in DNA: TGTGCCAGCAGTTTAGGGCTAGCGGGGGGGCCGTATGAGCAGTTCTTC. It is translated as CASSLGLAGGPYEQFF.

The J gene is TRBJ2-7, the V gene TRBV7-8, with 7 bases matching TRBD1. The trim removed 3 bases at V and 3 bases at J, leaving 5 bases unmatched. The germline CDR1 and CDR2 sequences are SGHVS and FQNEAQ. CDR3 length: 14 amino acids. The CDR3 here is CASSFGQEGYEQYF. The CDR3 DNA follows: TGTGCCAGCAGCTTTGGACAGGAAGGCTACGAGCAGTACTTC.

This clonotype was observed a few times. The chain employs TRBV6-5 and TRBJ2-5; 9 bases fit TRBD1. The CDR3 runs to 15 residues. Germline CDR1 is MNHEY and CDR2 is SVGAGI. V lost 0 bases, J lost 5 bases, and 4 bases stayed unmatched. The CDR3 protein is CASSYSPGQGETQYF. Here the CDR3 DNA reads TGTGCCAGCAGTTACTCCCCGGGACAGGGTGAGACCCAGTACTTC.

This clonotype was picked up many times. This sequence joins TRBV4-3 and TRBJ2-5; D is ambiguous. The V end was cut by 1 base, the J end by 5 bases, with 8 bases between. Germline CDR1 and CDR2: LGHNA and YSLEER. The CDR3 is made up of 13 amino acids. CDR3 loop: CASSQGPAETQYF. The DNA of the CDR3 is TGCGCCAGCAGCCAAGGACCTGCGGAGACCCAGTACTTC.

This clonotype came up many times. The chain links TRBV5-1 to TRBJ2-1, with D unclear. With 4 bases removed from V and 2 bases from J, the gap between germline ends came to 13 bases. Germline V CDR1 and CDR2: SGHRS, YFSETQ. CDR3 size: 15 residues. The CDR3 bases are TGCGCCAGCAGCCCCGCCGGCGGTCCCTACAATGAGCAGTTCTTC. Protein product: CASSPAGGPYNEQFF. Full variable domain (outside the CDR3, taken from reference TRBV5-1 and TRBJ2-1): KAGVTQTPRYLIKTRGQQVTLSCSPISGHRSVSWYQQTPGQGLQFLFEYFSETQRNKGNFPGRFSGRQFSNSRSEMNVSTLELGDSALYLCASSPAGGPYNEQFFGPGTRLTVL.

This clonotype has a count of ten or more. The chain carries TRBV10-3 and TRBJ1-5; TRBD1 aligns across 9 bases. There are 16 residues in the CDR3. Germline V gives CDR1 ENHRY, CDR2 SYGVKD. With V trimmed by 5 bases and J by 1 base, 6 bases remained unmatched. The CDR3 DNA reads TGTGCCATCAGTCGACAGGGGGTCGGGAGCAATCAGCCCCAGCATTTT. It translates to CAISRQGVGSNQPQHF.

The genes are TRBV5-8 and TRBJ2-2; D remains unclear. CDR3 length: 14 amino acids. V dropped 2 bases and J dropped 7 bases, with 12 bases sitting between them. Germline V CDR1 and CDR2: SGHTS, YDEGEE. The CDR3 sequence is CASSLYKRGGELFF. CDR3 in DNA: TGTGCCAGCAGCTTATATAAGAGAGGCGGGGAGCTGTTTTTT.

CDR3 residues: CASSRVAEAFF. The CDR3 region has the DNA TGTGCCAGCAGCAGGGTCGCTGAAGCTTTCTTT. The gene calls are TRBV2 and TRBJ1-1; D is possibly TRBD1 (5 bases). CDR3 length equals 11 residues. Germline loops: CDR1 SNHLY, CDR2 FYNNEI. Trimming removed 6 bases at V and 6 bases at J, with 8 bases between. Using reference TRBV2 and TRBJ1-1 for the parts outside the CDR3, the full variable domain is EPEVTQTPSHQVTQMGQEVILRCVPISNHLYFYWYRQILGQKVEFLVSFYNNEISEKSEIFDDQFSVERPDGSNFTLKIRSTKLEDSAMYFCASSRVAEAFFGQGTRLTVV.

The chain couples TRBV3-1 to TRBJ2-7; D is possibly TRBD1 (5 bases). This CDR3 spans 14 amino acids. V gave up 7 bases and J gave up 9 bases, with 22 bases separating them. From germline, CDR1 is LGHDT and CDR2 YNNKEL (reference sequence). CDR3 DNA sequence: TGTGCCAGCACCGACAAGATCGGAAGGGGTGTGCAGTACTTC. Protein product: CASTDKIGRGVQYF.

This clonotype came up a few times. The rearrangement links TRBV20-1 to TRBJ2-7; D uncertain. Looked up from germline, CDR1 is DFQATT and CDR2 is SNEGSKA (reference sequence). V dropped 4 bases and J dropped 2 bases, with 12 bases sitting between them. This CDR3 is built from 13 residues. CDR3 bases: TGCAGTGCTAAAGTCCGACCTACCTACGAGCAGTACTTC. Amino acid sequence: CSAKVRPTYEQYF.

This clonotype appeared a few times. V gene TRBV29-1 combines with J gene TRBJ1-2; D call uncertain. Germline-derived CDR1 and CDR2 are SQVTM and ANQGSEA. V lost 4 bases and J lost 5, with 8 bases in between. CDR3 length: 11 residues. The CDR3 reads CSVALGYGYTF. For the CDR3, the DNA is TGCAGCGTTGCGTTAGGGTATGGCTACACCTTC.

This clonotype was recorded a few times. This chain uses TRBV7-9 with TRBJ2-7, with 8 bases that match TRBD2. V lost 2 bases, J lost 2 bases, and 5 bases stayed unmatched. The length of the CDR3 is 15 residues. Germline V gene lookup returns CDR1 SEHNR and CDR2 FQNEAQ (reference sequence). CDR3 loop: CASSLSSGRTYEQYF. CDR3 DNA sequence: TGTGCCAGCAGCTTATCCAGCGGGAGAACCTACGAGCAGTACTTC.

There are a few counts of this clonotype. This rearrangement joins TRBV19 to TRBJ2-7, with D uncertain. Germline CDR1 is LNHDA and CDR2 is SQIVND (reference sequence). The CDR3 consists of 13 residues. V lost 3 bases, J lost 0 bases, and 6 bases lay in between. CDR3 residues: CASSIAASYEQYF. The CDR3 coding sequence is TGTGCCAGTAGTATCGCGGCCTCCTACGAGCAGTACTTC.

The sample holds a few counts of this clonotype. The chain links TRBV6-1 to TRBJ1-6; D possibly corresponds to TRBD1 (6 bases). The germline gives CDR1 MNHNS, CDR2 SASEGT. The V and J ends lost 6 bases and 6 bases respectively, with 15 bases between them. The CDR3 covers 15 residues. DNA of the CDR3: TGTGCCAGCAGCATGGACAGTTCGATTAATTCACCCCTCCACTTT. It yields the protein CASSMDSSINSPLHF.

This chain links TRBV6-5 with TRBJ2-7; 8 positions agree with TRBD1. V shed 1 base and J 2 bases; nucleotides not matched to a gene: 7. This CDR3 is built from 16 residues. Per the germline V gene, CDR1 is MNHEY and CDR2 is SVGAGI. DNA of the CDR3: TGTGCCAGCAGTTACTGGGCGGACAGGGACCCCTACGAGCAGTACTTC. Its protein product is CASSYWADRDPYEQYF.

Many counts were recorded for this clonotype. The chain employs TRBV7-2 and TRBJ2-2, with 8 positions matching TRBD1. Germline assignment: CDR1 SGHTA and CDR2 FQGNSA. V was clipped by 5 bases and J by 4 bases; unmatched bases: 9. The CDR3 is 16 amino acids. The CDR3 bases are TGTGCCAGCAGCCCAAGACAGGGGATGAGCACCGGGGAGCTGTTTTTT. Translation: CASSPRQGMSTGELFF.

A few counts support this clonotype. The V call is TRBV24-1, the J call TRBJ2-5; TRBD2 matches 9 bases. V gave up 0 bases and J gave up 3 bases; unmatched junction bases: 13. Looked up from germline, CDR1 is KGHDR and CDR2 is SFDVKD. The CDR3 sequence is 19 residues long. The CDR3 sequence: CATSDLCRQRGAVEETQYF. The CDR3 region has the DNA TGTGCCACCAGTGATTTGTGTAGACAGCGGGGGGCCGTGGAAGAGACCCAGTACTTC.

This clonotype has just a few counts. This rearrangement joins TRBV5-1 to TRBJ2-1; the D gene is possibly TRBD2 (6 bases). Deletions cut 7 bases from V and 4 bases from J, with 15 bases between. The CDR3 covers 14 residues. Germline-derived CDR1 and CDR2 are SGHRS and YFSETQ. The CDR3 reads CASRRDGEYNEQFF. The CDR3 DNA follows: TGCGCCAGCCGGCGGGACGGGGAGTACAATGAGCAGTTCTTC.

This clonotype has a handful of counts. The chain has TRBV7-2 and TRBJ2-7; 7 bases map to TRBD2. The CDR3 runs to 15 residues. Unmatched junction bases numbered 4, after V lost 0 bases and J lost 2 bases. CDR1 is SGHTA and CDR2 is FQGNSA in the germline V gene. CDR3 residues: CASSLASGFTYEQYF. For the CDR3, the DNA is TGTGCCAGCAGCTTAGCTAGCGGGTTTACCTACGAGCAGTACTTC.

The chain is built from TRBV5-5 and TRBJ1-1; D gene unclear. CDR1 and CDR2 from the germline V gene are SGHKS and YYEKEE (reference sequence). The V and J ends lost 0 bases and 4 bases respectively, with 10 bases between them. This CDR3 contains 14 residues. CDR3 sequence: CASSLEVLSTEAFF. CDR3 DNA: TGTGCCAGCAGCTTGGAGGTGTTAAGCACTGAAGCTTTCTTT.

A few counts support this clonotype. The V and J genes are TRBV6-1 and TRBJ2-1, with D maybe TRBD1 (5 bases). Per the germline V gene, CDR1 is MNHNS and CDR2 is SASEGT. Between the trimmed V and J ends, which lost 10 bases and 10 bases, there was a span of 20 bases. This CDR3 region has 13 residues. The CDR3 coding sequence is TGTGCCATCGTGATTACAGGTCTGGACGAGCAGTTCTTC. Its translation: CAIVITGLDEQFF.

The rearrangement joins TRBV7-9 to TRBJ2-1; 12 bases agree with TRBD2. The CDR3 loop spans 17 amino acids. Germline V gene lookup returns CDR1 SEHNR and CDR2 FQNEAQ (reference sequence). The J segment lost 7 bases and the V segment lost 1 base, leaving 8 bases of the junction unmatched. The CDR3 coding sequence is TGTGCCAGCAGCTTAGGCCTAGCGGGAGGGCGCGGTAATGAGCAGTTCTTC. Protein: CASSLGLAGGRGNEQFF.

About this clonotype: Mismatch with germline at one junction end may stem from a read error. The CDR3 protein is CASCLAGLDNEQFF. CDR3 DNA: TGCGCCAGCTGCTTGGCCGGACTCGACAATGAGCAGTTCTTC. V is TRBV5-1 and J is TRBJ2-1, with D possibly being TRBD2 (5 bases). Per germline, CDR1 SGHRS and CDR2 YFSETQ. This CDR3 has 14 amino acids.

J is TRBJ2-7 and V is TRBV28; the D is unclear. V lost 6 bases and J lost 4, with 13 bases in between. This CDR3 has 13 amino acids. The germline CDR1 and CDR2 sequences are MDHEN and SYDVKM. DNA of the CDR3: TGTGCCAGCAGACGAGCTCAGGTTTACGAGCAGTACTTC. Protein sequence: CASRRAQVYEQYF.

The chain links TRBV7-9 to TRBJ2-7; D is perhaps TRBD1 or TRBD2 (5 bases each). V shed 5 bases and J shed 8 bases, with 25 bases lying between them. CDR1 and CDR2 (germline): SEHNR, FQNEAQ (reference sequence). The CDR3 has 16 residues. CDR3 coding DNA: TGTGCCAGCAGCCCAAATGGGACGAACCTTCGGTGGAAGCAGTACTTC. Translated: CASSPNGTNLRWKQYF.